Each of the 20 T cell receptor beta chains below was sequenced from the same sample in a study of cytomegalovirus exposure and HLA in healthy donors. The PCR employed 60 Vbeta primers together with 13 Jbeta primers. The repertoire was sequenced with immunoSEQ multiplex PCR; TCRdb's copy has only in-frame clones and lacks some. The sample consists of around 100,000 clones, over 65% of them appearing once. The sequenced sample consisted of PBMCs. These receptors originate from a man aged 35 to 55 in good health and CMV-seronegative.

The rearrangement joins TRBV18 to TRBJ2-2, with 12 bases matching TRBD1. The V segment lost 6 bases and the J segment 7 bases; nucleotides outside the gene matches: 6. CDR3 length: 15 amino acids. Germline V gives CDR1 KGHSH, CDR2 LQKENI. The CDR3 region is CASSPGQGARGELFF. CDR3 coding DNA: TGTGCCAGCTCGCCGGGACAGGGGGCGCGCGGGGAGCTGTTTTTT.

To note about this clone: The same CDR3 arises from other DNA sequences in this sample as well. V usage is TRBV5-1 and J usage is TRBJ1-1; 10 bases line up with TRBD1. Germline assignment: CDR1 SGHRS and CDR2 YFSETQ. Trimming took 0 bases from V and 6 from J; bases not matched to a gene: 2. This CDR3 is built from 14 residues. The CDR3 DNA follows: TGCGCCAGCAGCTTGGGACAGGGGGCATCTGAAGCTTTCTTT. This encodes CASSLGQGASEAFF.

The chain uses TRBV5-3 and TRBJ1-5; 11 nucleotides line up with TRBD1. TRBV5-3 is filed as an ORF, its function uncertain. The CDR3 spans 18 residues. Germline trimming cut 2 bases from V and 2 bases from J; bases unmatched to any gene: 9. CDR3 protein: CARSFLDRGREGNQPQHF. DNA of the CDR3: TGTGCCAGAAGCTTCCTGGACAGGGGGCGCGAAGGCAATCAGCCCCAGCATTTT.

The CDR3 loop is CASSLGGNEKLFF. The CDR3 region has the DNA TGTGCCAGCAGCTTAGGCGGTAATGAAAAACTGTTTTTT. The chain recombines TRBV11-2 with TRBJ1-4; D ambiguous. Trimming left V 1 base short and J 4 bases short, with 4 bases between. Germline CDR1 SGHAT, CDR2 FQNNGV. The CDR3 is 13 residues long.

This clone was seen once. The chain carries TRBV5-8 and TRBJ1-1; D call uncertain. V lost 0 bases and J lost 4, with 7 bases in between. Germline V gene sequence: CDR1 SGHTS, CDR2 YDEGEE. The length of the CDR3 is 13 residues. As DNA, the CDR3 is TGTGCCAGCAGCTTGGTCGGTTTCACTGAAGCTTTCTTT. This sequence encodes CASSLVGFTEAFF.

The chain carries TRBV19 and TRBJ1-1, with 7 bases fitting TRBD1. The germline V gene has CDR1 LNHDA and CDR2 SQIVND (reference sequence). The CDR3 covers 16 residues. V dropped 3 bases and J dropped 7; count of bases not matched to a gene: 14. The chain's CDR3 is CASSIHTGAKGGEAFF. The CDR3 region has the DNA TGTGCCAGTAGTATCCATACAGGGGCGAAGGGGGGTGAAGCTTTCTTT.

This clone was counted once. The CDR3 sequence: CASSYPLAGRPYEQYF. In DNA form, the CDR3 reads TGTGCCAGCAGTTACCCACTAGCGGGGCGCCCCTACGAGCAGTACTTC. The V call is TRBV6-5, the J call TRBJ2-7; TRBD2 matches 10 bases. J lost 2 bases, V lost 2 bases, and 6 bases had no gene match. The CDR3 is 16 amino acids. Germline-derived CDR1 and CDR2 are MNHEY and SVGAGI.

V gene TRBV5-5 combines with J gene TRBJ2-7, with TRBD1 matching over 7 bases. Per germline, CDR1 SGHKS and CDR2 YYEKEE (reference sequence). With 4 bases clipped from V and 5 bases from J, the junction kept 18 bases outside the gene matches. The length of the CDR3 is 17 residues. For the CDR3, the DNA is TGTGCCAGCAGCAAGGGACAGCTCATCCCCTCTGGGAACGAGCAGTACTTC. This sequence encodes CASSKGQLIPSGNEQYF.

The chain couples TRBV5-6 to TRBJ2-1, with D tentatively TRBD2 (6 bases). Trimming cost V 0 bases and J 7 bases, with 17 bases left between them. Germline CDR1 reads SGHDT; CDR2 reads YYEEEE. There are 16 residues in the CDR3. CDR3 protein: CASSLASWGVRNEQFF. CDR3 nucleotide sequence: TGTGCCAGCAGCTTGGCCTCTTGGGGGGTACGGAATGAGCAGTTCTTC. The entire variable domain, with the rest obtained from reference TRBV5-6 and TRBJ2-1, is as follows: DAGVTQSPTHLIKTRGQQVTLRCSPKSGHDTVSWYQQALGQGPQFIFQYYEEEERQRGNFPDRFSGHQFPNYSSELNVNALLLGDSALYLCASSLASWGVRNEQFFGPGTRLTVL.

The rearrangement uses TRBV6-7 and TRBJ2-3, with 9 bases that match TRBD2. TRBV6-7 is reported as an ORF; its role is uncertain. The CDR3 length is 17 residues. V lost 0 bases to trimming and J lost 4 bases; unmatched junction nucleotides: 8. CDR3 coding DNA: TGTGCCAGCAGTTACTCGGTAAGCGGGGGGATTCCAGATACGCAGTATTTT. The encoded protein is CASSYSVSGGIPDTQYF.

The chain couples TRBV2 to TRBJ1-5; tentative D call: TRBD1 (5 bases). V lost 6 bases, J lost 4 bases, and 13 bases lay in between. The germline V gene encodes CDR1 SNHLY and CDR2 FYNNEI. There are 14 residues in the CDR3. The DNA of the CDR3 is TGTGCCAGCAGGCAGGGAGGGGAGAATCAGCCCCAGCATTTT. Its translation: CASRQGGENQPQHF.

V usage is TRBV19 and J usage is TRBJ2-4, with D possibly TRBD1 on 6 matching bases. Germline assignment: CDR1 LNHDA and CDR2 SQIVND (reference sequence). The length of the CDR3 is 17 residues. Trimming stripped 2 bases from V and 0 bases from J, with 14 bases between. The CDR3 loop reads CASSIRGTELAKNIQYF. The CDR3 nucleotides are TGTGCCAGTAGTATAAGGGGGACGGAATTAGCCAAAAACATTCAGTACTTC.

The chain has TRBV9 and TRBJ2-3; weak D call: TRBD2 (5 bases). The CDR3 is 15 residues long. V was clipped by 0 bases and J by 4 bases, with 12 bases between them. The germline V gene encodes CDR1 SGDLS and CDR2 YYNGEE. This CDR3 reads CASSVEEGRADTQYF. Written as DNA, the CDR3 is TGTGCCAGCAGCGTAGAAGAGGGCCGGGCAGATACGCAGTATTTT.

This chain joins TRBV18 and TRBJ2-2, with 7 bases that match TRBD1. The CDR3 totals 14 residues. The V gene's germline CDR1 is KGHSH and CDR2 LQKENI. J lost 2 bases, V lost 8 bases, and 5 bases had no gene match. CDR3 coding DNA: TGTGCCAGCGCCCGACAGGGAAACACCGGGGAGCTGTTTTTT. Its protein product is CASARQGNTGELFF.

The CDR3 protein is CASSLSFLAGGSEQYF. CDR3 nucleotides: TGTGCCAGCAGTTTATCTTTCTTGGCAGGGGGGAGCGAGCAGTACTTC. The gene calls are TRBV27 and TRBJ2-7; D perhaps matches TRBD1 (7 bases). CDR1 and CDR2 from the germline V gene are MNHEY and SMNVEV (reference sequence). The CDR3 spans 16 residues. Deletions cut 0 bases from V and 6 bases from J, with 18 bases between.

The chain carries TRBV7-2 and TRBJ2-5, with no clear D. Trimming shortened V by 1 base and J by 8 bases, and 11 bases separated the two germline ends. The CDR3 is made up of 13 amino acids. Germline CDR1 reads SGHTA; CDR2 reads FQGNSA. The CDR3 region is CASSLGETSTQYF. The CDR3 DNA reads as TGTGCCAGCAGCTTAGGAGAGACTTCAACCCAGTACTTC.

The chain has TRBV13 and TRBJ2-1; the match to TRBD2 covers 13 bases. The V and J ends lost 5 bases and 8 bases, in that order; junction bases with no gene match: 9. Germline CDR1 reads PRHDT; CDR2 reads FYEKMQ (reference sequence). This CDR3 is built from 16 residues. The CDR3 region has the DNA TGTGCCAGCAGCCCGACTAGCGGGGGGCCAGTGGATGAGCAGTTCTTC. Its translation is CASSPTSGGPVDEQFF.

This clone appeared once. V gene TRBV9 combines with J gene TRBJ2-1, with 7 positions matching TRBD1. The CDR3 has 16 residues. The germline V gene has CDR1 SGDLS and CDR2 YYNGEE. J gave up 2 bases and V 3 bases, and 8 bases lay outside the gene matches. The CDR3: CASSEGGHHPYNEQFF. In DNA, the CDR3 is TGTGCCAGCAGCGAAGGGGGCCATCACCCCTACAATGAGCAGTTCTTC.

The chain links TRBV5-1 to TRBJ1-1; D is unclear. The V gene's germline CDR1 is SGHRS and CDR2 YFSETQ. The length of the CDR3 is 16 residues. Trimming took 4 bases from V and 5 from J, leaving 21 bases between them. As DNA, the CDR3 is TGCGCCAGCAGCCCAATAAGCCGGGGTGGTTTAACTGAAGCTTTCTTT. It yields the protein CASSPISRGGLTEAFF.

This clone was observed a handful of times. The chain uses TRBV10-3 and TRBJ2-7; 12 nucleotides line up with TRBD1. V was pared by 4 bases and J by 5 bases, with 9 bases of the junction left unmatched. This CDR3 region has 16 residues. CDR1 and CDR2 (germline): ENHRY, SYGVKD. For the CDR3, the DNA is TGTGCCATCAGTGCCTCCGGGACAGGGGGCTGGAACGAGCAGTACTTC. This sequence encodes CAISASGTGGWNEQYF.